Presented here are 31 T cell receptor beta chains from one specimen sequenced in a study of Graves' ophthalmopathy and Graves' hyperthyroidism. Amplification from RNA transcripts yielded the TCR beta CDR3 regions. First-round RT-PCR with HTBI primers preceded a second-round multiplex PCR. One entry per CDR3 protein results from TCRdb running MiXCR on the multiplex PCR reads. This sample has about 220,000 distinct CDR3 sequences; 20% to 25% occur once, and the top ten carry roughly 42%. Input material: peripheral blood. These receptor sequences come from a woman aged 45-59 years with Graves' ophthalmopathy.

In its sample, this clonotype was seen many times. The V call is TRBV6-5, the J call TRBJ1-5; 8 bases are a match to TRBD1. The CDR3 is 16 residues long. Germline CDR1 is MNHEY and CDR2 is SVGAGI. After removal of 7 bases from V and 0 bases from J, the junction contained 8 bases not matched to a gene. The DNA for the CDR3 is TGTGCCAGCACGGGACAGGAGATTTATAGCAATCAGCCCCAGCATTTT. Translated: CASTGQEIYSNQPQHF.

Concerning this clonotype itself: A much larger clone lies a single base off, so this may be a read error. The chain carries TRBV19 and TRBJ1-5; D remains unclear. Per germline, CDR1 LNHDA and CDR2 SQIVND (reference sequence). Trimming shortened V by 3 bases and J by 3 bases, and 9 bases separated the two germline ends. This CDR3 contains 14 residues. The CDR3: CASSIPQINQPQHF. In DNA form, the CDR3 reads TGTGCCAGTAGTATTCCCCAAATCAATCAGCCCCAGCATTTT.

The CDR3 here is CSARDQTTVPYEQYF. As DNA, the CDR3 is TGCAGTGCTAGAGATCAAACGACAGTTCCCTACGAGCAGTACTTC. This chain joins TRBV20-1 and TRBJ2-7, with a possible D match to TRBD1 (5 bases). Per the germline V gene, CDR1 is DFQATT and CDR2 is SNEGSKA (reference sequence). The germline V and J ends were trimmed by 0 bases and 2 bases, with 14 bases remaining between them. This CDR3 is 15 amino acids long.

This rearrangement joins TRBV5-1 to TRBJ2-4, with 11 positions matching TRBD1. V lost 3 bases and J lost 6; bases outside the gene matches: 5. The germline V gene encodes CDR1 SGHRS and CDR2 YFSETQ. This CDR3 spans 15 amino acids. The CDR3 is CASSSPGTGGNIQYF. In DNA form, the CDR3 reads TGCGCCAGCAGCTCCCCCGGGACAGGGGGAAACATTCAGTACTTC.

This clonotype was seen ten or more times. The rearrangement uses TRBV28 and TRBJ2-5; 9 bases agree with TRBD1. The CDR3 is made up of 15 amino acids. Losses at the gene ends were 4 bases for V and 1 base for J; bases not matched to a gene: 4. CDR1 and CDR2 (germline): MDHEN, SYDVKM. CDR3 nucleotides: TGTGCCAGCAGTTCGGACAGGGGCCCCCAAGAGACCCAGTACTTC. It is translated as CASSSDRGPQETQYF.

The J gene is TRBJ2-1, the V gene TRBV18; TRBD2 matches at 9 bases. This CDR3 spans 16 amino acids. V lost 0 bases and J lost 5; bases outside the gene matches: 5. Germline V gene sequence: CDR1 KGHSH, CDR2 LQKENI. DNA of the CDR3: TGTGCCAGCTCACCACCCGAGCGGGGGGCGCACAATGAGCAGTTCTTC. This encodes CASSPPERGAHNEQFF.

This clonotype was picked up many times. The CDR3 coding sequence is TGTGCCAGCAGAACAGGGGTTGAAGCTTTCTTT. Its protein is CASRTGVEAFF. V usage is TRBV27 and J usage is TRBJ1-1; 7 bases are shared with TRBD1. CDR1 MNHEY and CDR2 SMNVEV come from the germline V gene (reference sequence). The ends lost 6 bases at V and 7 bases at J; junction bases unmatched: 2. This CDR3 is built from 11 residues.

This clonotype was picked up many times. The genes are TRBV27 and TRBJ2-7; perhaps TRBD1 as D (6 bases). Germline V gives CDR1 MNHEY, CDR2 SMNVEV (reference sequence). This CDR3 is 15 amino acids long. V was trimmed by 6 bases and J by 4 bases, leaving 19 bases between them. CDR3 nucleotides: TGTGCCAGCAGACCGGGCCGACAGGAAAGATACGAGCAGTACTTC. Protein sequence: CASRPGRQERYEQYF.

This rearrangement joins TRBV5-1 to TRBJ1-1; maybe TRBD1 (5 bases). V was cut by 4 bases and J by 3 bases, with 19 bases left in between. The germline CDR1 and CDR2 sequences are SGHRS and YFSETQ. The CDR3 covers 16 residues. CDR3: CASSPQSRGRDTEAFF. DNA of the CDR3: TGCGCCAGCAGCCCCCAAAGCCGGGGGAGGGACACTGAAGCTTTCTTT.

This clonotype showed up many times. The rearrangement links TRBV12-3 or TRBV12-4 to TRBJ2-2, with a weak D call TRBD2 (5 bases). The CDR3 has 13 residues. V was shortened by 5 bases and J by 11 bases, with 15 bases between the two germline ends. The CDR3: CASSIGLESELFF. CDR3 sequence (DNA): TGTGCCAGCAGTATCGGACTGGAGAGCGAGCTGTTTTTT.

This clonotype was picked up a small number of times. CDR3 in DNA: TGTGCCAGCAGTTTCGGTACGGGACCCGTCGCCGGGGAGCTGTTTTTT. As protein: CASSFGTGPVAGELFF. This chain uses TRBV12-3 or TRBV12-4 with TRBJ2-2, with D perhaps matching TRBD1 or TRBD2 (5 bases each). This CDR3 region has 16 residues. V was pared by 3 bases and J by 6 bases, with 17 bases between.

A note on this clonotype: This could be a read error, since a much larger clone is one nucleotide away. V usage is TRBV20-1 and J usage is TRBJ1-2; weak D call: TRBD1 (6 bases). The V gene's germline CDR1 is DFQATT and CDR2 SNEGSKA (reference sequence). This CDR3 comprises 12 residues. V was pared by 6 bases and J by 7 bases, with 15 bases between. CDR3 DNA sequence: TGCAGTGCCAGACTGGGGGCGGGTGGCTACACCTTC. This encodes CSARLGAGGYTF.

V gene TRBV20-1 combines with J gene TRBJ2-2, with D tentatively TRBD2 (6 bases). V was trimmed by 2 bases and J by 1 base, leaving 14 bases between them. The V gene's germline CDR1 is DFQATT and CDR2 SNEGSKA (reference sequence). CDR3 length: 16 amino acids. The DNA for the CDR3 is TGCAGTGCTAGAAAACGGGAGACACAGAACACCGGGGAGCTGTTTTTT. Translating it yields CSARKRETQNTGELFF.

The chain has TRBV5-1 and TRBJ2-6, with TRBD1 matching over 8 bases. This CDR3 contains 18 residues. Germline V gives CDR1 SGHRS, CDR2 YFSETQ. The junction had 12 bases not matched to a gene; V was cut back by 7 bases and J by 0 bases. DNA for the CDR3: TGCGCCAGCGATGATGGGGACAGGTCCCGCTCTGGGGCCAACGTCCTGACTTTC. Translated: CASDDGDRSRSGANVLTF.

The V gene is TRBV25-1, the J gene TRBJ1-1; 9 bases agree with TRBD1. Germline lookup yields CDR1 MGHDK and CDR2 SYGVNS. J gave up 0 bases and V 6 bases, and 8 bases lay outside the gene matches. The CDR3 consists of 16 residues. The CDR3 bases are TGTGCCAGCAGGGGAGGGACAGGGTCGGTGAACACTGAAGCTTTCTTT. Encoded protein: CASRGGTGSVNTEAFF.

In this sample, this clonotype turned up many times. J is TRBJ2-2 and V is TRBV25-1; D is unclear. Germline V gene data show CDR1 as MGHDK and CDR2 as SYGVNS. V lost 6 bases to trimming and J lost 2 bases, with 13 bases between them. The CDR3 contains 15 residues. In DNA form, the CDR3 reads TGTGCCAGCAGAAGTATCGGCAGTAACACCGGGGAGCTGTTTTTT. Its protein product is CASRSIGSNTGELFF.

This chain links TRBV6-2 or TRBV6-3 with TRBJ1-5; maybe TRBD1 (6 bases). This CDR3 has 13 amino acids. Trimming took off 6 bases at V and 6 bases at J, with 12 bases between the two ends. The V gene's germline CDR1 is MNHEY and CDR2 SVGEGT. The CDR3 DNA follows: TGTGCCAGCAGCCTTAACAGGGTTCAGCCCCAGCATTTT. Its protein product is CASSLNRVQPQHF.

This clonotype occurred many times. The rearrangement links TRBV25-1 to TRBJ1-2, with TRBD1 matching over 11 bases. The CDR3 is 16 residues long. Germline CDR1 reads MGHDK; CDR2 reads SYGVNS. The V gene end was trimmed by 4 bases and the J gene end by 1 base; junction bases not matched to a gene: 5. The CDR3 nucleotides read TGTGCCAGCAGTGCTACCGGGACAGGGGGTAACTATGGCTACACCTTC. Translation: CASSATGTGGNYGYTF.

This clonotype has a single count. This rearrangement joins TRBV2 to TRBJ2-7; TRBD1 aligns across 8 bases. Germline CDR1 is SNHLY and CDR2 is FYNNEI. The junction had 9 bases not matched to a gene; V was cut back by 6 bases and J by 2 bases. This CDR3 has 15 residues. The CDR3 is CASRERGQAPYEQYF. The CDR3 region has the DNA TGTGCCAGCAGGGAGAGGGGACAGGCCCCCTACGAGCAGTACTTC.

This clonotype has more than one count but fewer than ten. The chain couples TRBV7-3 to TRBJ2-5; no firm D call. The CDR3 has 13 amino acids. Germline CDR1 is SGHTA and CDR2 is FQGTGA. The V gene lost 4 bases and the J gene lost 5 bases, with 11 bases spanning the gap. The CDR3 DNA follows: TGTGCCAGCAGCTGTACTGGGTGTGAGACCCAGTACTTC. Protein product: CASSCTGCETQYF.

CDR3 in amino acids: CASSREEGRTQYF. In DNA, the CDR3 is TGTGCCAGCAGCAGAGAAGAGGGGCGGACCCAGTACTTC. V and J are TRBV11-2 and TRBJ2-5; the D gene could be TRBD1 or TRBD2 (5 bases each). This CDR3 is 13 amino acids long. V was cut by 5 bases and J by 7 bases, with 14 bases left in between. Germline V CDR1 and CDR2: SGHAT, FQNNGV.

CDR3 nucleotides: TGTGCCAGCTTCGGGAGTTTGAGGCAAACCTACGAGCAGTACTTC. Translation: CASFGSLRQTYEQYF. The J gene is TRBJ2-7, the V gene TRBV2; TRBD2 is a possible D gene (6 bases). Germline assignment: CDR1 SNHLY and CDR2 FYNNEI. The V and J ends lost 8 bases and 2 bases respectively, with 19 bases between them. This CDR3 has 15 amino acids.

This clonotype was recorded a few times. A much larger clone is a single base away; this may be a read error. This chain uses TRBV7-2 with TRBJ2-5; tentatively, D is TRBD2 (5 bases). The germline gives CDR1 SGHTA, CDR2 FQGNSA. CDR3 length: 12 amino acids. Here the CDR3 DNA reads TGTGCCAGCAGCGCAAAGGGAGAGACCCCGTACTTC. Amino acid sequence: CASSAKGETPYF.

The chain uses TRBV6-5 and TRBJ1-1; 11 bases fit TRBD1. CDR1 and CDR2 (germline): MNHEY, SVGAGI. The CDR3 is 13 amino acids. Trimming at V came to 2 bases and at J to 11 bases, leaving 4 bases not matched to a gene. DNA of the CDR3: TGTGCCAGCAGTTACCGGACAGGGGGCTGGGCTTTCTTT. This translates into CASSYRTGGWAFF.

In this sample, this clonotype turned up many times. This sequence joins TRBV7-2 and TRBJ2-5; weak D call: TRBD1 (6 bases). The CDR3 has 13 residues. Per the germline V gene, CDR1 is SGHTA and CDR2 is FQGNSA. V dropped 3 bases and J dropped 2 bases, with 7 bases sitting between them. The CDR3 DNA reads TGTGCCAGCAGCTTCGGACAGCAAGAGACCCAGTACTTC. It codes for CASSFGQQETQYF. The whole variable domain, remainder taken from reference TRBV7-2 and TRBJ2-5, is GAGVSQSPSNKVTEKGKDVELRCDPISGHTALYWYRQSLGQGLEFLIYFQGNSAPDKSGLPSDRFSAERTGGSVSTLTIQRTQQEDSAVYLCASSFGQQETQYFGPGTRLLVL.

There are many counts of this clonotype. The chain combines TRBV11-2 with TRBJ2-5; 8 bases align to TRBD1. The CDR3 sequence is 12 residues long. The germline gives CDR1 SGHAT, CDR2 FQNNGV. The V segment lost 11 bases and the J segment 5 bases; nucleotides outside the gene matches: 7. CDR3 region: CAGQGLGETQYF. CDR3 sequence (DNA): TGTGCCGGACAGGGCCTCGGGGAGACCCAGTACTTC.

This clonotype was recorded only once. A read error may account for a junction end that differs from germline. The J gene is TRBJ1-2, the V gene TRBV30; D unclear. CDR1 is GTSNPN, CDR2 SVGIG, per germline (reference sequence). The CDR3 covers 14 residues. CDR3 residues: CAWRPATGVFGYIF. The CDR3 DNA reads TGTGCCTGGAGGCCCGCGACCGGGGTTTTTGGCTACATCTTC.

The rearrangement joins TRBV7-8 to TRBJ2-7; possible D gene TRBD2, 5 bases. Germline CDR1 SGHVS, CDR2 FQNEAQ. The V gene lost 1 base and the J gene lost 4 bases, with 5 bases spanning the gap. There are 12 residues in the CDR3. CDR3 nucleotides: TGTGCCAGCAGCTTAGAGCGGTACGAGCAGTACTTC. Translated, it gives CASSLERYEQYF.

This clonotype was counted at least ten times. The gene calls are TRBV11-2 and TRBJ2-7, with unresolved D. This CDR3 comprises 12 residues. V shed 5 bases and J shed 3 bases, with 8 bases lying between them. Germline-derived CDR1 and CDR2 are SGHAT and FQNNGV. Here the CDR3 DNA reads TGTGCCAGCAGCCCAGAGATCTACGAGCAGTACTTC. This codes for CASSPEIYEQYF. The variable domain in full, with the rest retrieved from reference TRBV11-2 and TRBJ2-7, is EAGVAQSPRYKIIEKRQSVAFWCNPISGHATLYWYQQILGQGPKLLIQFQNNGVVDDSQLPKDRFSAERLKGVDSTLKIQPAKLEDSAVYLCASSPEIYEQYFGPGTRLTVT.

This clonotype was seen at least ten times. The CDR3 region has the DNA TGTGCCAGCAGTGCACAGGACAGGGGGATCTACGAGCAGTACTTC. Translation: CASSAQDRGIYEQYF. The V gene is TRBV6-1, the J gene TRBJ2-7; TRBD1 matches 10 bases. Trimming at V came to 4 bases and at J to 3 bases, leaving 6 bases not matched to a gene. The CDR3 extends over 15 amino acids. From germline, CDR1 is MNHNS and CDR2 SASEGT.

In its sample, this clonotype was seen many times. The genes are TRBV4-2 and TRBJ2-2; weak D call: TRBD1 (5 bases). V lost 0 bases to trimming and J lost 6 bases, with 11 bases between them. This CDR3 is built from 15 residues. From germline, CDR1 is LGHNA and CDR2 YNFKEQ. CDR3 protein: CASSQEGREAGELFF. The CDR3 region has the DNA TGTGCCAGCAGCCAAGAGGGCAGGGAAGCCGGGGAGCTGTTTTTT.